One and the same sample provided the 10 T cell receptor beta chains below, sequenced in a study of spatial heterogeneity in lung cancer. Study results and limitations: Within tumors, counts of expanded alpha and beta TCRs tracked tumor mutation counts.

TCRdb reanalysed the 5' RACE reads using MiXCR and keeps one entry per CDR3 protein. The sample shows some 96,000 distinct CDR3 sequences, around 4.8% of them seen only once. These receptors have no known antigen. Time point: sample taken at primary tumor resection. The sequencing used lung tumor tissue, collected at surgery. The receptor set was obtained from a male donor with early-stage non-small cell lung cancer.

This clonotype was found many times. The rearrangement joins TRBV6-6 to TRBJ1-1; no definite D call. This CDR3 has 15 amino acids. Per germline, CDR1 MNHNY and CDR2 SVGAGI (reference sequence). With 0 bases removed from V and 5 bases from J, the gap between germline ends came to 13 bases. The CDR3 here is CASSYSVTGLTEAFF. In DNA form, the CDR3 reads TGTGCCAGCAGTTACTCGGTAACGGGTCTGACTGAAGCTTTCTTT.

The V and J genes are TRBV6-5 and TRBJ1-5, with TRBD1 matching over 7 bases. CDR1 is MNHEY, CDR2 SVGAGI, per germline. The CDR3 spans 15 residues. The J segment lost 1 base and the V segment lost 6 bases, leaving 6 bases of the junction unmatched. CDR3 region: CASRPSTGSNQPQHF. CDR3 DNA sequence: TGTGCCAGCAGACCTTCGACAGGGAGCAATCAGCCCCAGCATTTT.

This clonotype showed up many times. The V call is TRBV9, the J call TRBJ2-7, with D possibly matching TRBD2 (5 bases). The CDR3 spans 15 residues. Trimming pared 4 bases from V and 2 bases from J, leaving 16 bases between. The V gene's germline CDR1 is SGDLS and CDR2 YYNGEE. CDR3 coding DNA: TGTGCCAGCAGCCCTTGGACGGGGAGTCCCTACGAGCAGTACTTC. As protein: CASSPWTGSPYEQYF.

This clonotype was counted between two and nine times. The chain uses TRBV7-6 and TRBJ1-5; the D is unclear. The CDR3 loop spans 14 amino acids. Trimming took 5 bases from V and 6 from J, leaving 14 bases between them. Germline CDR1 is SGHVS and CDR2 is FNYEAQ. For the CDR3, the DNA is TGTGCCAGCAGCCCAATCTTATCGGGTCAGCCCCAGCATTTT. Its translation is CASSPILSGQPQHF.

This clonotype was observed at least ten times. The chain uses TRBV13 and TRBJ2-3; D not certain. V lost 4 bases to trimming and J lost 2 bases, with 7 bases between them. Germline lookup yields CDR1 PRHDT and CDR2 FYEKMQ (reference sequence). This CDR3 is 13 amino acids long. CDR3: CASSYGITDTQYF. The CDR3 DNA reads TGTGCCAGCAGCTACGGCATCACAGATACGCAGTATTTT.

This clonotype was seen many times. CDR3 region: CASSKGETQYF. CDR3 bases: TGTGCCAGTTCAAAGGGGGAGACCCAGTACTTC. The chain joins TRBV12-3 or TRBV12-4 to TRBJ2-5; D is possibly TRBD1 (5 bases). V lost 9 bases and J lost 5, with 10 bases in between. The CDR3 has 11 residues.

This clonotype was detected many times. The chain joins TRBV9 to TRBJ2-7; tentative D call: TRBD2 (6 bases). This CDR3 has 15 amino acids. Germline CDR1 reads SGDLS; CDR2 reads YYNGEE. The V and J ends lost 1 base and 5 bases respectively, with 16 bases between them. CDR3 bases: TGTGCCAGCAGCGTATCGGGACGGACTACTGACGAGCAGTACTTC. As protein: CASSVSGRTTDEQYF.

As regards this clonotype: The junction departs from the called germline gene at one end, perhaps through a read error. The V and J genes are TRBV15 and TRBJ1-5; 10 bases fit TRBD1. CDR1 and CDR2 from the germline V gene are LNHNV and YYDKDF (reference sequence). This CDR3 has 16 residues. The CDR3 is CVTSTVPGQGIRPQHF. CDR3 in DNA: TGTGTCACCAGCACCGTCCCGGGACAGGGGATTCGGCCCCAGCATTTT.

This clonotype showed up many times. The rearrangement uses TRBV20-1 and TRBJ2-3; D unresolved. The CDR3 loop spans 13 amino acids. The germline V and J ends were trimmed by 2 bases and 5 bases, with 11 bases remaining between them. CDR1 and CDR2 (germline): DFQATT, SNEGSKA (reference sequence). The CDR3 loop is CSARPPGEDTQYF. CDR3 nucleotide sequence: TGCAGTGCTAGACCCCCGGGTGAAGATACGCAGTATTTT.

The table lists this clonotype with many counts. The V gene is TRBV20-1, the J gene TRBJ2-4, with TRBD1 identical over 8 bases. The CDR3 has 16 residues. J gave up 6 bases and V 1 base, and 11 bases lay outside the gene matches. The germline V gene has CDR1 DFQATT and CDR2 SNEGSKA (reference sequence). In DNA, the CDR3 is TGCAGTGCTAGAGGTCGGACAGGGTCCGAGGGAAACATTCAGTACTTC. It codes for CSARGRTGSEGNIQYF.